Listed here is a single T cell receptor (beta chain). Its antigen is not known. The table came from immunoSEQ multiplex PCR; TCRdb's copy has only in-frame clones and leaves some out. The sample lists roughly 4,500 clones; roughly 70% were seen once. The data stem from a study of CD8 T cell repertoires and HIV-1 epitope variants. On the study more broadly: Epitopes were three Gag families plus Nef HW9 and YT9. Study conclusions and caveats: Of 8 or 9 antigen-specific beta clonotypes, 6 or 7 appeared to cross-react with escape variants.

The V end was cut by 4 bases, the J end by 0 bases, with 10 bases between. The CDR3 has 16 amino acids. CDR1 is SNHLY and CDR2 is FYNNEI in the germline V gene. Material: cultured CD8+ T cells derived from PBMCs. The rearrangement links TRBV2 to TRBJ2-6; D unclear. The receptor was isolated from a male donor with HIV. The CDR3 loop reads CASSADRSSGANVLTF. In DNA, the CDR3 is TGTGCCAGCAGTGCCGACCGTAGCTCTGGGGCCAACGTCCTGACTTTC.